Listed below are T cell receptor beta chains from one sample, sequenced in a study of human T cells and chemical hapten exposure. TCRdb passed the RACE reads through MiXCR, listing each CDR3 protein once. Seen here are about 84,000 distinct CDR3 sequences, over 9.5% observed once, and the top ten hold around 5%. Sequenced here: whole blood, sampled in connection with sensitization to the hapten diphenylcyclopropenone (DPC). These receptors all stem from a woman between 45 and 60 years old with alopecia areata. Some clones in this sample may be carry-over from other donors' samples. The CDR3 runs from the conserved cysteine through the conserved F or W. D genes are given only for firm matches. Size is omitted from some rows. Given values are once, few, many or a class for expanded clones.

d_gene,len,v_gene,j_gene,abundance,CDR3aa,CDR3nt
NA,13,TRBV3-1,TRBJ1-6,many,CASSPARNSPLHF,TGTGCCAGCAGCCCAGCTAGAAATTCACCCCTCCACTTT
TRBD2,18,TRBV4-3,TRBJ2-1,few,CASSQPLGLAGSYNEQFF,TGCGCCAGCAGCCAACCTCTCGGACTAGCGGGTTCCTACAATGAGCAGTTCTTC
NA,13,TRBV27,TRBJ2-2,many,CASSFGYTGELFF,TGTGCCAGCAGTTTCGGCTACACCGGGGAGCTGTTTTTT
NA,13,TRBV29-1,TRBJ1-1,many,CSARTVSNTEAFF,TGCAGCGCCAGGACAGTGTCGAACACTGAAGCTTTCTTT
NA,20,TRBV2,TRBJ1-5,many,CASRTCFLYLQGTNNQPQHF,TGTGCCAGCAGAACTTGCTTCCTTTACCTTCAGGGAACAAACAATCAGCCCCAGCATTTT
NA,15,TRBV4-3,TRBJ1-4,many,CASSQELGSNEKLFF,TGCGCCAGCAGCCAAGAACTGGGTTCTAATGAAAAACTGTTTTTT
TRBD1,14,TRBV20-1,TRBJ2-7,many,CSAGGGQGAGEQYF,TGCAGTGCTGGTGGAGGACAGGGGGCAGGCGAGCAGTACTTC
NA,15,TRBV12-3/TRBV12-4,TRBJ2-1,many,CASSQTGPSRMQQFF,TGTGCCAGCAGCCAGACAGGCCCGTCCCGAATGCAGCAGTTCTTC
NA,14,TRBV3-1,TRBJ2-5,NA,CASSQERASLAQYF,TGTGCCAGCAGCCAAGAGAGAGCGAGTCTAGCCCAGTACTTC
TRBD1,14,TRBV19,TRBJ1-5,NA,CASTNTGGTQPQHF,TGTGCCAGTACCAACACAGGGGGTACTCAGCCCCAGCATTTT
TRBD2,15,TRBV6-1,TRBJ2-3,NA,CASSEVAGEADTQYF,TGTGCCAGCAGTGAAGTGGCGGGAGAGGCAGATACGCAGTATTTT
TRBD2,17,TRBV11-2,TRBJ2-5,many,CASSSGLAGVAQETQYF,TGTGCCAGCAGCTCGGGACTAGCGGGAGTCGCCCAAGAGACCCAGTACTTC
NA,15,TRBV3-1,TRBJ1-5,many,CASSQDYDRYSPQHF,TGTGCCAGCAGCCAAGATTACGACCGCTATTCGCCCCAGCATTTT
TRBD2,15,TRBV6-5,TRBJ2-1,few,CASSPPGLKVGEQFF,TGTGCCAGCAGTCCTCCGGGACTAAAGGTCGGTGAGCAGTTCTTC
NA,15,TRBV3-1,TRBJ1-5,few,CASSQEPRAAKPQHF,TGTGCCAGCAGCCAAGAGCCTAGGGCGGCAAAGCCCCAGCATTTT